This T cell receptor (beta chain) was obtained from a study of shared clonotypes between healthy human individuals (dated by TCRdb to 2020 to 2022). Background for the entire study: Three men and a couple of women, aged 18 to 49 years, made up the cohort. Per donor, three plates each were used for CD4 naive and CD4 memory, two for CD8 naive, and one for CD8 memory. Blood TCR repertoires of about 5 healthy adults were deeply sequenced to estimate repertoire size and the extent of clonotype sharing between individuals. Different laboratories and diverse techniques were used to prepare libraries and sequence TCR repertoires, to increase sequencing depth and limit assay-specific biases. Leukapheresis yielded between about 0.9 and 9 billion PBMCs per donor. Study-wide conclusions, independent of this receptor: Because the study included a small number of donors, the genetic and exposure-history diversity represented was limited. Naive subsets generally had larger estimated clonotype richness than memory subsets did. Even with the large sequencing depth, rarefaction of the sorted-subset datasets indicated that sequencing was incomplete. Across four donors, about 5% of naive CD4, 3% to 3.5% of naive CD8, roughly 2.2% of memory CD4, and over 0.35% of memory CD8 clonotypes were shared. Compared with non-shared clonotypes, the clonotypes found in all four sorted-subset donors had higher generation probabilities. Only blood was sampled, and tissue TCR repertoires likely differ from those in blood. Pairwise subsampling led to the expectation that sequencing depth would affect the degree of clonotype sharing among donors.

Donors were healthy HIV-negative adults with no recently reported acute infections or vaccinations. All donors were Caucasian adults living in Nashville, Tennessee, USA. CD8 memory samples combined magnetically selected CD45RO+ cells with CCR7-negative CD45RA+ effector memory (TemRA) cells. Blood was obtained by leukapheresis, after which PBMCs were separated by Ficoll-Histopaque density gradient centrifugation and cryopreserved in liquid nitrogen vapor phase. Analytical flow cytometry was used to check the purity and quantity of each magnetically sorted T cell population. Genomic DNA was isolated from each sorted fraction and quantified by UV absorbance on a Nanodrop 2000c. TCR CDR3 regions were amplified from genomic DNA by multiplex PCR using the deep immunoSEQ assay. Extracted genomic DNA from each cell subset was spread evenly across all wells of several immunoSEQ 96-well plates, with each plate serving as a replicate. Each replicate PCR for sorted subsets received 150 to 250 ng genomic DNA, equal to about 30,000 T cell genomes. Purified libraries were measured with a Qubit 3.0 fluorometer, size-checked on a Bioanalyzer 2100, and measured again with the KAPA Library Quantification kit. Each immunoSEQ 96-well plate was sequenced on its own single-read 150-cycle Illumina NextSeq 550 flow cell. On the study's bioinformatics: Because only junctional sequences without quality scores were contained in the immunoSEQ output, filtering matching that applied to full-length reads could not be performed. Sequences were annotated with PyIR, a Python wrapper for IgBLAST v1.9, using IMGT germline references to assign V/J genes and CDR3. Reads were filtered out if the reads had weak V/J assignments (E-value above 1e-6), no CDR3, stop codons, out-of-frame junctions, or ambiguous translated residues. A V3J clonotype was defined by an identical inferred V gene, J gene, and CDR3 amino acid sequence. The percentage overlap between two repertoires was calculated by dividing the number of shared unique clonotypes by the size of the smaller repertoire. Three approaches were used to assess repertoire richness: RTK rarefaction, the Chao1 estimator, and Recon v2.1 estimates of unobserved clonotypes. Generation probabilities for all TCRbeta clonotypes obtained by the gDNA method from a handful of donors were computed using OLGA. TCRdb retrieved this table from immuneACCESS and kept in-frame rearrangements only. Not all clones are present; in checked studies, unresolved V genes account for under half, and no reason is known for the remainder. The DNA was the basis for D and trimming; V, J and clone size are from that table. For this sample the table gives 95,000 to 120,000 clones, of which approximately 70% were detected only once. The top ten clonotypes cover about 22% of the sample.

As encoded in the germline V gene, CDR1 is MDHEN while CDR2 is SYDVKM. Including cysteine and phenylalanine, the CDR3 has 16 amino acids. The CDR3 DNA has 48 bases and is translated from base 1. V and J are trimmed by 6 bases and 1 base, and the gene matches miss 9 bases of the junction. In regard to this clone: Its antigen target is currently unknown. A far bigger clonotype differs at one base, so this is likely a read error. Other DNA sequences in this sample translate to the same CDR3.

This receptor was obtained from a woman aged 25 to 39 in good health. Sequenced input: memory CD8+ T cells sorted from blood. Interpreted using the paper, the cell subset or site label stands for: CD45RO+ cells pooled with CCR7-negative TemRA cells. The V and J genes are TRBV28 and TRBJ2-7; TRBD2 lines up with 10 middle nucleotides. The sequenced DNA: TGTGCCAGCAGCCAAGGACTAGCGGTTTCATCCTACGAGCAGTACTTC. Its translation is CASSQGLAVSSYEQYF.